The T cell receptor (beta chain) under discussion was sequenced for a study of CD8 T cells in ankylosing spondylitis. General study results and limits: Typical of ankylosing spondylitis blood, it appeared, was a TCR beta motif of fewer than ten highly homologous variants. Certain motif variants had earlier appeared in reactive arthritis synovial fluid and blood. Disease-linked clones displayed a CD8+ phenotype and appeared relatively rarely in peripheral blood. Clones tied to disease were said to be significantly enriched in matched ankylosing spondylitis synovial fluid.

Notes on this clonotype: Its specificity is unknown.

By quantitative 5'-RACE with molecular barcodes, the TCR beta libraries were made. TCRdb re-derived calls from the 5' RACE reads in MiXCR, one entry per CDR3 protein. The sample has fewer than 400,000 distinct CDR3 sequences, under 25% seen once. The V gene's germline CDR1 is SGHRS and CDR2 YFSETQ. Trimming shortened V by 0 bases and J by 5 bases, and 11 bases separated the two germline ends. CDR3 length: 14 amino acids. The specimen sequenced was blood, either unsorted or a sorted T cell fraction (not recorded which). This chain joins TRBV5-1 and TRBJ2-5, with D uncertain. The source is a male donor with ankylosing spondylitis. The CDR3 bases are TGCGCCAGCAGCTTGGACGATCCAAGTGAGACCCAGTACTTC. Translation gives CASSLDDPSETQYF.